This T cell receptor beta chain was sequenced during a study of blood T cell repertoires in COVID-19. Study-wide background: Sources were T cells, B-cell-depleted T cells, or PBMCs; the material itself was cDNA or gDNA.

This clone has just a few counts. Data came from immunoSEQ multiplex PCR; TCRdb stores just in-frame clones and leaves some out. The repertoire has some 120,000 clones, 71% of them found once; the top ten carry under 0.95%. Trimming left V 3 bases short and J 1 base short, with 10 bases between. Germline V gives CDR1 LNHDA, CDR2 SQIVND (reference sequence). The CDR3 spans 14 residues. The gene calls are TRBV19 and TRBJ2-7, with no clear D. Sequenced input: peripheral blood. The receptor's source is a human donor with acute or convalescent COVID-19. The donor label of this sample is uncertain. Written as DNA, the CDR3 is TGTGCCAGTAGTATTGGCGGATCATCCTACGAGCAGTACTTC. This sequence encodes CASSIGGSSYEQYF. The full variable domain, its missing parts supplied by reference TRBV19 and TRBJ2-7, is DGGITQSPKYLFRKEGQNVTLSCEQNLNHDAMYWYRQDPGQGLRLIYYSQIVNDFQKGDIAEGYSVSREKKESFPLTVTSAQKNPTAFYLCASSIGGSSYEQYFGPGTRLTVT.